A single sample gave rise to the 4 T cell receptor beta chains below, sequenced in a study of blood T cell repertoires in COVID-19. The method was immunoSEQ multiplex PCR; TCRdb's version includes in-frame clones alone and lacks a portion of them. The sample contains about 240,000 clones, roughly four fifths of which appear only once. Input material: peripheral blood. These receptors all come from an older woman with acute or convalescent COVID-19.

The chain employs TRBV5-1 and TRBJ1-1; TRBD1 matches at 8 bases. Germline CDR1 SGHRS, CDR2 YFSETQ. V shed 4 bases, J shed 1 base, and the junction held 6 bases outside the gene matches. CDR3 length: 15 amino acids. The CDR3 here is CASSPGQGSNTEAFF. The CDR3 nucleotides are TGCGCCAGCAGCCCAGGACAGGGCTCGAACACTGAAGCTTTCTTT.

CDR3 nucleotide sequence: TGTGCCAGCAGCCCCCAGGGGCGAGGGGGCGCCTACGAGCAGTACTTC. Amino acids: CASSPQGRGGAYEQYF. V usage is TRBV5-4 and J usage is TRBJ2-7, with TRBD1 identical over 7 bases. The CDR3 sequence is 16 residues long. V was clipped by 4 bases and J by 2 bases; unmatched bases: 12. Germline loops: CDR1 SGHNT, CDR2 YYREEE (reference sequence).

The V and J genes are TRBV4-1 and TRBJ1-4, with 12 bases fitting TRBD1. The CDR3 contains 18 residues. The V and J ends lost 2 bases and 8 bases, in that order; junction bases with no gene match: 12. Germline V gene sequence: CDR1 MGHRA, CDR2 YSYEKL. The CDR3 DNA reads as TGCGCCAGCAGCCAAAAAAACCGGGACAGGGGGCTAGTAGAAAAACTGTTTTTT. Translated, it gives CASSQKNRDRGLVEKLFF.

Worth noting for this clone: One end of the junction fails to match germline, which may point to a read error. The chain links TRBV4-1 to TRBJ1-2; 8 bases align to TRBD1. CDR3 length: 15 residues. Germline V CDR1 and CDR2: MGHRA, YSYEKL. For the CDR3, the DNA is TGCGCCAGCAGTCAAGCACAGGGGGTACGCTATGGCTACACCTTC. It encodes CASSQAQGVRYGYTF.